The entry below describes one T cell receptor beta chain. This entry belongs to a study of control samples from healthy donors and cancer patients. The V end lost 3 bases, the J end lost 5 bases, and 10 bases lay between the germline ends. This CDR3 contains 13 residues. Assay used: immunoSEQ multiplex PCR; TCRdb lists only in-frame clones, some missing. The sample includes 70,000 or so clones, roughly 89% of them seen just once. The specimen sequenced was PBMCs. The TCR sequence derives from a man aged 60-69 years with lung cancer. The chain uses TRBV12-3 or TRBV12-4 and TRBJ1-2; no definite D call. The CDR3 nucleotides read TGTGCCAGCAGTTTTTTGAGGTCGTATGGCTACACCTTC. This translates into CASSFLRSYGYTF.